This T cell receptor beta chain was recorded in a study of shared clonotypes between healthy human individuals. Measured with immunoSEQ multiplex PCR; TCRdb has only the in-frame clones, and not every one. The sample lists about 2.2 million clones, 90% to 95% occurring once. Concerning this clone: Its antigen is still unknown.

Germline V lookup: CDR1 ENHRY, CDR2 SYGVKD. The CDR3 loop spans 15 amino acids. Trimming took 0 bases from V and 2 from J, leaving 11 bases between them. The naive CD8 population came from CD45RO-negative cells selected for CCR7, without terminally differentiated effector memory CD45RA+ cells. Recent vaccinations or acute infections were absent in the healthy HIV-negative adult donors. Only Caucasian adults living in Nashville, Tennessee served as donors. Study outcomes and limitations: Researchers sampled blood only, noting tissue repertoires likely differ.

This TCR was recovered from a man aged 18-30 years in good health. Some clones in this sample may be carry-over from other donors' samples. The sequencing sample was made of naive CD8+ T cells from PBMCs. The chain is built from TRBV10-3 and TRBJ2-7; D not resolved. The CDR3 sequence: CAISESGIGTYEQYF. The DNA for the CDR3 is TGTGCCATCAGTGAGTCGGGCATAGGCACCTACGAGCAGTACTTC.